This entry lists 6 T cell receptor beta chains sequenced from one sample in a study of cytomegalovirus exposure and HLA in healthy donors. The PCR ran on 60 Vbeta and 13 Jbeta primers. Data came from immunoSEQ multiplex PCR; TCRdb stores just in-frame clones and leaves some out. The sample holds some 66,000 clones, over 70% seen once. The sample comprised PBMCs. The receptors were gathered from a man in his 60s in good health and CMV-seropositive.

This clone was seen a handful of times. The V call is TRBV5-4, the J call TRBJ2-1; 9 nucleotides align to TRBD2. With 7 bases clipped from V and 7 bases from J, the junction kept 9 bases outside the gene matches. The CDR3 is 14 amino acids. Germline V gene data show CDR1 as SGHNT and CDR2 as YYREEE (reference sequence). The CDR3, as DNA: TGTGCCAGCGCCGGGACTAGCAGTAGGAATGAGCAGTTCTTC. Translated, it gives CASAGTSSRNEQFF. Complete variable domain (other parts from reference TRBV5-4 and TRBJ2-1): ETGVTQSPTHLIKTRGQQVTLRCSSQSGHNTVSWYQQALGQGPQFIFQYYREEENGRGNFPPRFSGLQFPNYSSELNVNALELDDSALYLCASAGTSSRNEQFFGPGTRLTVL.

The J gene is TRBJ2-7, the V gene TRBV10-3; TRBD1 agrees at 11 bases. Unmatched junction bases numbered 5, after V lost 6 bases and J lost 4 bases. The CDR3 runs to 14 residues. The germline V gene encodes CDR1 ENHRY and CDR2 SYGVKD. CDR3 sequence reads: CAIRAGTGGYEQYF. In DNA form, the CDR3 reads TGTGCCATCAGGGCCGGGACAGGGGGGTACGAGCAGTACTTC.

The rearrangement joins TRBV19 to TRBJ2-7; 8 nucleotides agree with TRBD1. Germline V gene lookup returns CDR1 LNHDA and CDR2 SQIVND (reference sequence). After removal of 4 bases from V and 2 bases from J, the junction contained 4 bases not matched to a gene. This CDR3 is 14 amino acids long. CDR3 region: CASSTDRAPYEQYF. CDR3 nucleotides: TGTGCCAGTAGTACGGACAGGGCCCCCTACGAGCAGTACTTC.

The chain links TRBV6-5 to TRBJ2-2; maybe TRBD2 (5 bases). V was clipped by 2 bases and J by 1 base, with 8 bases between them. The germline gives CDR1 MNHEY, CDR2 SVGAGI. The CDR3 has 15 amino acids. The CDR3 sequence: CASSYDTRNTGELFF. In DNA form, the CDR3 reads TGTGCCAGCAGTTACGATACTAGGAACACCGGGGAGCTGTTTTTT.

This clone is labeled as medium-sized. The rearrangement joins TRBV5-8 to TRBJ2-7; 7 nucleotides agree with TRBD2. This CDR3 has 17 residues. Germline loops: CDR1 SGHTS, CDR2 YDEGEE. V shed 0 bases and J 4 bases; nucleotides not matched to a gene: 13. The CDR3 DNA is TGTGCCAGCAGCTTGGCGGGGGGAACCCTTTCCGGTTACGAGCAGTACTTC. It translates to CASSLAGGTLSGYEQYF.

This chain joins TRBV11-2 and TRBJ2-5, with a weak D call TRBD2 (6 bases). CDR3 length: 16 amino acids. The germline V gene has CDR1 SGHAT and CDR2 FQNNGV. The V and J ends lost 3 bases and 3 bases respectively, with 17 bases between them. The CDR3: CASSFSGTISKETQYF. DNA of the CDR3: TGTGCCAGCAGCTTTAGCGGCACTATATCTAAAGAGACCCAGTACTTC.